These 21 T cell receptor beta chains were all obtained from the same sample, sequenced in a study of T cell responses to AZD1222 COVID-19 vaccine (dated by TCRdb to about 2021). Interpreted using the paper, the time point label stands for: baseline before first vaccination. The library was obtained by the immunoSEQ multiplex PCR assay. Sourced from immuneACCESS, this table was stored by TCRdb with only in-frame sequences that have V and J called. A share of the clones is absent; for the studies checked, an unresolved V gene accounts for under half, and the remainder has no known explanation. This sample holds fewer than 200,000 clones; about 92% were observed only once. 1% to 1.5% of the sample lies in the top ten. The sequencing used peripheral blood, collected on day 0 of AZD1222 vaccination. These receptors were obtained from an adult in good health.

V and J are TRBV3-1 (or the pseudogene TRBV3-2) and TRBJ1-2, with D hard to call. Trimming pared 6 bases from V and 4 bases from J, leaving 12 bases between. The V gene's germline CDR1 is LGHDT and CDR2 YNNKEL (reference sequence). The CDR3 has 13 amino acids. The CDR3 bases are TGTGCCAGCAGTACGTTGTCAGCCTATGGCTACACCTTC. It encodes CASSTLSAYGYTF.

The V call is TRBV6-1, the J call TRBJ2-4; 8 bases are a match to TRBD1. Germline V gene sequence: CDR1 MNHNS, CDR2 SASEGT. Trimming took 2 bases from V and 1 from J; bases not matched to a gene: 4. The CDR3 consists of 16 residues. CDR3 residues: CASSERQGTAKNIQYF. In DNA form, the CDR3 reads TGTGCCAGCAGTGAAAGACAGGGGACGGCCAAAAACATTCAGTACTTC.

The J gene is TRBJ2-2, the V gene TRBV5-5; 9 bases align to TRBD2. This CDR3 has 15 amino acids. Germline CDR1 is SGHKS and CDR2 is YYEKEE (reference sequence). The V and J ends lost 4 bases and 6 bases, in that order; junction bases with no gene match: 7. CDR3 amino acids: CASSVGTSLSGELFF. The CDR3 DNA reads TGTGCCAGCAGCGTCGGGACTAGCCTCTCCGGGGAGCTGTTTTTT.

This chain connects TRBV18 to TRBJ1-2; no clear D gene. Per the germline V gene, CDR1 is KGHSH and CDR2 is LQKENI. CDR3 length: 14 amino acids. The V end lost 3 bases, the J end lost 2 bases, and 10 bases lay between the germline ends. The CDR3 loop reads CASSPEDLNYGYTF. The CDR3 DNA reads TGTGCCAGCTCACCGGAGGACCTGAACTATGGCTACACCTTC.

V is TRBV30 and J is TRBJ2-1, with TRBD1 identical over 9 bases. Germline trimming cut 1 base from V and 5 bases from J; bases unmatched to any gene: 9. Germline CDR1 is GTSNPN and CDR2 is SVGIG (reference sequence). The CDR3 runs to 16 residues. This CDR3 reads CAWSGLGQGGHNEQFF. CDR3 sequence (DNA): TGTGCCTGGAGTGGACTGGGACAGGGAGGACACAATGAGCAGTTCTTC.

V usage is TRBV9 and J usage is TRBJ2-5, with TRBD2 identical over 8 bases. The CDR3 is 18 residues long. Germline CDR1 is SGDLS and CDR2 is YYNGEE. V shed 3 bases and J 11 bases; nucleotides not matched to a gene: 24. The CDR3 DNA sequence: TGTGCCAGCAGCGCCCCTGCGGCGGGGGGAGGGCAATACAATGAGCAGTACTTC. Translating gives CASSAPAAGGGQYNEQYF.

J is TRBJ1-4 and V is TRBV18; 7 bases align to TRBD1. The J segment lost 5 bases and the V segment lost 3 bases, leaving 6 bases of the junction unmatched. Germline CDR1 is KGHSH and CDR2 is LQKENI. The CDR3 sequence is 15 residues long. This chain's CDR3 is CASSPTTGSNEKLFF. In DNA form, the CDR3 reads TGTGCCAGCTCACCTACGACAGGGTCGAATGAAAAACTGTTTTTT.

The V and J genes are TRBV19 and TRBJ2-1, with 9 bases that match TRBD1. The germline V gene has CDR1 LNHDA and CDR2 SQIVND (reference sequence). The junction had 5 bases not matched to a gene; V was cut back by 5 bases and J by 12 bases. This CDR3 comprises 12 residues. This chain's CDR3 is CASSATGGRQFF. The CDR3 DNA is TGTGCCAGTAGTGCCACAGGGGGCCGGCAGTTCTTC.

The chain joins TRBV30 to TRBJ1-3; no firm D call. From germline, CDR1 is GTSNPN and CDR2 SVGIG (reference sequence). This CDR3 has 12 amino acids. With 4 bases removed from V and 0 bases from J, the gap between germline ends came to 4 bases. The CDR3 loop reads CAWTVSGNTIYF. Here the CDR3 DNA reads TGTGCCTGGACAGTCTCTGGAAACACCATATATTTT.

CDR3 in amino acids: CASTLSGSGRDIQYF. The CDR3 DNA reads as TGTGCCAGTACCCTTTCGGGGAGTGGAAGGGACATTCAGTACTTC. The chain has TRBV19 and TRBJ2-4; D might be TRBD2 (5 bases). Germline V CDR1 and CDR2: LNHDA, SQIVND (reference sequence). The CDR3 totals 15 residues. Trimming took off 7 bases at V and 8 bases at J, with 21 bases between the two ends. The variable domain in full, with the rest retrieved from reference TRBV19 and TRBJ2-4, is DGGITQSPKYLFRKEGQNVTLSCEQNLNHDAMYWYRQDPGQGLRLIYYSQIVNDFQKGDIAEGYSVSREKKESFPLTVTSAQKNPTAFYLCASTLSGSGRDIQYFGAGTRLSVL.

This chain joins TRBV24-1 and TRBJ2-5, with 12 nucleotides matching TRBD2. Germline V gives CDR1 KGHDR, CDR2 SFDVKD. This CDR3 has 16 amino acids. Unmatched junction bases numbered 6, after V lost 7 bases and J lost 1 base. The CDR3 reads CATSVGLAGTQETQYF. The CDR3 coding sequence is TGTGCCACCAGCGTCGGACTAGCGGGAACCCAAGAGACCCAGTACTTC.

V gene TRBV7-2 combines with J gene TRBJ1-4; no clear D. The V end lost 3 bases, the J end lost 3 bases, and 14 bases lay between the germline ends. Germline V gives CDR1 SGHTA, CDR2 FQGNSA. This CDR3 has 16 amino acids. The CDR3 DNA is TGTGCCAGCAGCTTCCGGAAGGCGGTACCTAATGAAAAACTGTTTTTT. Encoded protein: CASSFRKAVPNEKLFF.

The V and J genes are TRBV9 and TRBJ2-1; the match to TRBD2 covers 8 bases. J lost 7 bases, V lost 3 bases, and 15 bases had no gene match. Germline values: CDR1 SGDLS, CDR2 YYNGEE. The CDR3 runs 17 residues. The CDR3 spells CASSARGRSGGPNEQFF. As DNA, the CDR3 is TGTGCCAGCAGCGCCCGTGGTAGGAGCGGGGGCCCTAATGAGCAGTTCTTC.

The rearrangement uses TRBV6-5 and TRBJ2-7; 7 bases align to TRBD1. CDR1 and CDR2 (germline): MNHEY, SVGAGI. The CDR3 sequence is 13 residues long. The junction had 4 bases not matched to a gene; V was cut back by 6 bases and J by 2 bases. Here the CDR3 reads CASRLTGAYEQYF. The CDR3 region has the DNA TGTGCCAGCAGATTAACAGGGGCCTACGAGCAGTACTTC.

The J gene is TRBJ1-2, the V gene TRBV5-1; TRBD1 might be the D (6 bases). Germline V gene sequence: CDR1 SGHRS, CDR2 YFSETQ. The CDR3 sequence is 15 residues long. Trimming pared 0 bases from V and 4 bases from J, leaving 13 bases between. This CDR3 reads CASSLVPGVGYGYTF. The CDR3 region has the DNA TGCGCCAGCAGCTTGGTCCCAGGGGTGGGCTATGGCTACACCTTC.

The CDR3 DNA sequence: TGTGCCAGCAAGTCCGGGACAGCTGGAAACACCATATATTTT. It codes for CASKSGTAGNTIYF. This rearrangement joins TRBV2 to TRBJ1-3; 7 bases are shared with TRBD1. The V segment lost 7 bases and the J segment 2 bases; nucleotides outside the gene matches: 5. This CDR3 has 14 residues. Per the germline V gene, CDR1 is SNHLY and CDR2 is FYNNEI.

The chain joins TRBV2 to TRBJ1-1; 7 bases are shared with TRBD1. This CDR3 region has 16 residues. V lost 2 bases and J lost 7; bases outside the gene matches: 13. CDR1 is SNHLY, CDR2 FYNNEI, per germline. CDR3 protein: CASSESKPGGYIEAFF. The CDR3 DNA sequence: TGTGCCAGCAGTGAATCTAAGCCAGGGGGATATATTGAAGCTTTCTTT.

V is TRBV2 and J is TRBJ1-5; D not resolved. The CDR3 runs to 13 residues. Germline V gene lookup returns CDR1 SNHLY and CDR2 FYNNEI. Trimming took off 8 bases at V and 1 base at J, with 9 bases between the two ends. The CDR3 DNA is TGTGCCAGCGTCCAAGGGAGCAATCAGCCCCAGCATTTT. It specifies CASVQGSNQPQHF.

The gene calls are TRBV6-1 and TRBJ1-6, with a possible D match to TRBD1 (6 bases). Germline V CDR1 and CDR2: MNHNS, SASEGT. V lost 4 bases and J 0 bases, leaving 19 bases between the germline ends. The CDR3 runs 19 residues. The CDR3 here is CASSGERQVVSSYNSPLHF. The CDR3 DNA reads TGTGCCAGCAGTGGAGAAAGACAGGTAGTAAGCTCCTATAATTCACCCCTCCACTTT.

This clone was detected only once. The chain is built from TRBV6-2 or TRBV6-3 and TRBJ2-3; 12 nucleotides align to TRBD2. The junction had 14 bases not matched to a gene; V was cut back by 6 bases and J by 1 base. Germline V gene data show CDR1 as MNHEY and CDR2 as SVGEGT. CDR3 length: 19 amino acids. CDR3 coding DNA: TGTGCCAGCAGCCCCTATCTAGCGGGGGGGTCCGGTGGCACAGATACGCAGTATTTT. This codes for CASSPYLAGGSGGTDTQYF.

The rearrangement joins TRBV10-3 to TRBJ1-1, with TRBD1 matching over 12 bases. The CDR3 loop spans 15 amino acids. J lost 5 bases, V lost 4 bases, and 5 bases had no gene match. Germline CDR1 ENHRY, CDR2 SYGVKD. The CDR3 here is CAISAGQGARTEAFF. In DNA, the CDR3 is TGTGCCATCAGTGCGGGACAGGGGGCGCGAACTGAAGCTTTCTTT.